The 29 T cell receptor beta chains in this list originate from one sample, sequenced in a study of cytomegalovirus exposure and HLA in healthy donors. It was with 60 Vbeta and 13 Jbeta primers that the PCR ran. Libraries were prepared by immunoSEQ multiplex PCR; TCRdb keeps only in-frame clonotypes and omits some of them. The data show 150,000 to 200,000 clones, approximately 74% seen once. The sample was PBMCs. All receptors derive from a young woman in good health and CMV-seronegative.

The V gene is TRBV14, the J gene TRBJ2-1, with TRBD2 matching over 14 bases. The CDR3 consists of 15 residues. Germline V lookup: CDR1 SGHDN, CDR2 FVKESK. J was trimmed by 10 bases and V by 3 bases; bases with no gene match: 5. The CDR3 here is CASSQTSGGAWEQFF. In DNA, the CDR3 is TGTGCCAGCAGCCAGACTAGCGGGGGGGCCTGGGAGCAGTTCTTC.

In this sample, this clone turned up a few times. At one end the junction does not follow the germline gene, possibly because of a read error. DNA of the CDR3: TGTGCCAGCAGTGAAGATAACAGCCTTTTC. Residues: CASSEDNSLF. This sequence joins TRBV6-5 and TRBJ2-7; no clear D. The CDR3 covers 10 residues. Germline V gene data show CDR1 as MNHEY and CDR2 as SVGAGI.

The count of this clone is one. The V call is TRBV2, the J call TRBJ2-3, with TRBD1 as a possible D gene (6 bases). The V and J ends lost 6 bases and 0 bases respectively, with 10 bases between them. This CDR3 has 14 residues. CDR1 is SNHLY and CDR2 is FYNNEI in the germline V gene. The CDR3 reads CASRHRASTDTQYF. CDR3 sequence (DNA): TGTGCCAGCAGACACAGGGCGAGCACAGATACGCAGTATTTT.

The sample holds a few counts of this clone. The chain links TRBV2 to TRBJ1-6; a weak D match, TRBD1 (5 bases). This CDR3 region has 15 residues. Germline V gives CDR1 SNHLY, CDR2 FYNNEI. Deletions cut 4 bases from V and 9 bases from J, with 16 bases between. As DNA, the CDR3 is TGTGCCAGCAGTGTGGTGTCAGGGATTGGTTCACCCCTCCACTTT. This codes for CASSVVSGIGSPLHF.

The rearrangement links TRBV30 to TRBJ2-5; a weak D match, TRBD2 (6 bases). The J call may be in error: the DNA end matches TRBJ2-7 better. From germline, CDR1 is GTSNPN and CDR2 SVGIG (reference sequence). This CDR3 comprises 12 residues. CDR3 in DNA: TGTGCCTTCGGGACTCAACCCTACGAGCAGTACTTC. It specifies CAFGTQPYEQYF.

This chain uses TRBV6-1 with TRBJ2-2, with D perhaps matching TRBD2 (5 bases). The CDR3 totals 15 residues. Per germline, CDR1 MNHNS and CDR2 SASEGT. V was trimmed by 6 bases and J by 4 bases, leaving 15 bases between them. The CDR3 sequence is CASRDVGLFTGELFF. CDR3 nucleotide sequence: TGTGCCAGCAGGGACGTAGGACTTTTCACCGGGGAGCTGTTTTTT.

This clone was recorded once. The rearrangement links TRBV14 to TRBJ2-7; TRBD2 aligns across 11 bases. Per the germline V gene, CDR1 is SGHDN and CDR2 is FVKESK. V gave up 4 bases and J gave up 4 bases; unmatched junction bases: 6. The CDR3 sequence is 15 residues long. This CDR3 is CASSPLAGDRYEQYF. In DNA form, the CDR3 reads TGTGCCAGCAGCCCACTAGCGGGAGATCGATACGAGCAGTACTTC. The complete variable domain, with remaining parts taken from reference TRBV14 and TRBJ2-7, reads EAGVTQFPSHSVIEKGQTVTLRCDPISGHDNLYWYRRVMGKEIKFLLHFVKESKQDESGMPNNRFLAERTGGTYSTLKVQPAELEDSGVYFCASSPLAGDRYEQYFGPGTRLTVT.

V and J are TRBV27 and TRBJ2-4; 10 bases map to TRBD2. V trimming: 4 bases; J trimming: 8 bases; junction bases outside the gene matches: 20. CDR1 MNHEY and CDR2 SMNVEV come from the germline V gene (reference sequence). This CDR3 region has 19 residues. CDR3 sequence reads: CASSSPRGSGRAVYDIQYF. The CDR3, as DNA: TGTGCCAGCAGTTCTCCCCGGGGGAGCGGGAGGGCTGTGTATGACATTCAGTACTTC.

The chain has TRBV7-9 and TRBJ1-6; D is possibly TRBD1 (5 bases). The V gene's germline CDR1 is SEHNR and CDR2 FQNEAQ (reference sequence). CDR3 length equals 11 residues. V was cut by 4 bases and J by 14 bases, with 9 bases left in between. The CDR3 reads CASSSQGTLHF. For the CDR3, the DNA is TGTGCCAGCAGCTCCCAGGGTACCCTCCACTTT.

The V call is TRBV7-9, the J call TRBJ1-4, with D possibly matching TRBD1 (6 bases). The V gene's germline CDR1 is SEHNR and CDR2 FQNEAQ (reference sequence). V was trimmed by 3 bases and J by 5 bases, leaving 10 bases between them. CDR3 length: 14 amino acids. This CDR3 reads CASSFEGGNEKLFF. In DNA, the CDR3 is TGTGCCAGCAGCTTCGAGGGGGGGAATGAAAAACTGTTTTTT.

This clone was observed a handful of times. The chain couples TRBV9 to TRBJ2-5, with a weak D call TRBD2 (5 bases). The CDR3 consists of 15 residues. The V gene's germline CDR1 is SGDLS and CDR2 YYNGEE. V lost 4 bases to trimming and J lost 5 bases, with 18 bases between them. The CDR3 region is CASSRSGAGGETQYF. The CDR3 DNA reads as TGTGCCAGCAGCCGCAGCGGTGCGGGCGGGGAGACCCAGTACTTC.

This sequence joins TRBV5-1 and TRBJ1-2; 9 nucleotides line up with TRBD1. Germline V lookup: CDR1 SGHRS, CDR2 YFSETQ. V lost 4 bases, J lost 8 bases, and 15 bases stayed unmatched. This CDR3 contains 16 residues. In DNA form, the CDR3 reads TGCGCCAGCAGCCACGATCAACTTACAGGGGGCGAAGGCTACACCTTC. It translates to CASSHDQLTGGEGYTF.

This chain uses TRBV4-3 with TRBJ1-4, with 9 positions matching TRBD1. The germline V gene encodes CDR1 LGHNA and CDR2 YSLEER. The ends lost 1 base at V and 8 bases at J; junction bases unmatched: 11. The CDR3 runs to 17 residues. The DNA of the CDR3 is TGCGCCAGCAGCCAAGCCGCCCCCGGGACAGGGAGCGAAAAACTGTTTTTT. Translating it yields CASSQAAPGTGSEKLFF.

With respect to this clone: The junction shows a germline mismatch at one end, possibly a read error. The chain employs TRBV19 and TRBJ2-1, with TRBD2 identical over 11 bases. CDR1 LNHDA and CDR2 SQIVND come from the germline V gene (reference sequence). CDR3 length equals 16 residues. CDR3 DNA sequence: TGTGCCAGTAGAATAGCGGGAGGGAGCTCCTACAATGAGCAGTTCTTC. It is translated as CASRIAGGSSYNEQFF.

The chain carries TRBV4-1 and TRBJ2-7; D remains unclear. The CDR3 is 14 residues long. V lost 1 base to trimming and J lost 2 bases, with 9 bases between them. Germline-derived CDR1 and CDR2 are MGHRA and YSYEKL. The chain's CDR3 is CASSQVQLAYEQYF. CDR3 DNA sequence: TGCGCCAGCAGCCAAGTGCAGCTAGCCTACGAGCAGTACTTC.

The V gene is TRBV19, the J gene TRBJ2-3; a weak D match, TRBD1 (7 bases). Germline V lookup: CDR1 LNHDA, CDR2 SQIVND (reference sequence). There are 20 residues in the CDR3. V lost 4 bases to trimming and J lost 7 bases, with 33 bases between them. Here the CDR3 DNA reads TGTGCCAGTAGTAGGACGGACAGGCTCCGTAGCGTCTCAGGAGGGAATACGCAGTATTTT. Residues: CASSRTDRLRSVSGGNTQYF. Filled out from reference TRBV19 and TRBJ2-3, the complete variable domain reads DGGITQSPKYLFRKEGQNVTLSCEQNLNHDAMYWYRQDPGQGLRLIYYSQIVNDFQKGDIAEGYSVSREKKESFPLTVTSAQKNPTAFYLCASSRTDRLRSVSGGNTQYFGPGTRLTVL.

The chain links TRBV19 to TRBJ1-2; perhaps TRBD1 as D (5 bases). Germline-derived CDR1 and CDR2 are LNHDA and SQIVND (reference sequence). The CDR3 has 14 residues. The V gene lost 7 bases and the J gene lost 0 bases, with 12 bases spanning the gap. CDR3 nucleotide sequence: TGTGCCAGTATTAGGACACATTCTAACTATGGCTACACCTTC. Its translation: CASIRTHSNYGYTF.

J is TRBJ2-3 and V is TRBV6-1; TRBD1 might be the D (5 bases). Germline CDR1 reads MNHNS; CDR2 reads SASEGT. The V and J ends lost 4 bases and 0 bases respectively, with 17 bases between them. The CDR3 runs 17 residues. The CDR3: CASSGPQGIRSTDTQYF. The CDR3 bases are TGTGCCAGCAGTGGCCCCCAGGGAATTCGTAGCACAGATACGCAGTATTTT.

The chain employs TRBV5-4 and TRBJ2-2; D uncertain. The V gene lost 3 bases and the J gene lost 1 base, with 13 bases spanning the gap. From germline, CDR1 is SGHNT and CDR2 YYREEE (reference sequence). CDR3 length: 16 amino acids. Written as DNA, the CDR3 is TGTGCCAGCAGCTCTTACGGGTCACGGAACACCGGGGAGCTGTTTTTT. Its translation is CASSSYGSRNTGELFF. Complete variable domain (other parts from reference TRBV5-4 and TRBJ2-2): ETGVTQSPTHLIKTRGQQVTLRCSSQSGHNTVSWYQQALGQGPQFIFQYYREEENGRGNFPPRFSGLQFPNYSSELNVNALELDDSALYLCASSSYGSRNTGELFFGEGSRLTVL.

This chain links TRBV19 with TRBJ2-2, with TRBD2 matching over 7 bases. The V and J ends lost 7 bases and 4 bases, in that order; junction bases with no gene match: 6. Germline CDR1 and CDR2: LNHDA and SQIVND (reference sequence). The CDR3 is 14 amino acids. CDR3 region: CASTIWGGTGELFF. The CDR3 DNA follows: TGTGCCAGTACCATATGGGGGGGCACCGGGGAGCTGTTTTTT.

V is TRBV9 and J is TRBJ1-1; tentative D call: TRBD1 (6 bases). Trimming shortened V by 4 bases and J by 5 bases, and 18 bases separated the two germline ends. Per the germline V gene, CDR1 is SGDLS and CDR2 is YYNGEE. The CDR3 covers 15 residues. CDR3 sequence (DNA): TGTGCCAGCAGCCCCACACCAGGGGCAGGGACTGAAGCTTTCTTT. This sequence encodes CASSPTPGAGTEAFF.

This sequence joins TRBV18 and TRBJ1-3, with a possible D match to TRBD1 (5 bases). The V gene's germline CDR1 is KGHSH and CDR2 LQKENI. Trimming cost V 3 bases and J 2 bases, with 8 bases left between them. The CDR3 runs 14 residues. The CDR3 DNA reads as TGTGCCAGCTCACCGGTGGGGCCTGGAAACACCATATATTTT. Translated: CASSPVGPGNTIYF.

This chain joins TRBV27 and TRBJ2-5; 8 bases line up with TRBD2. The CDR3 totals 13 residues. Per the germline V gene, CDR1 is MNHEY and CDR2 is SMNVEV (reference sequence). With V trimmed by 6 bases and J by 5 bases, 5 bases remained unmatched. The CDR3 is CASRASGRETQYF. Written as DNA, the CDR3 is TGTGCCAGCAGGGCTAGCGGGCGGGAGACCCAGTACTTC.

The CDR3 nucleotides are TGCGCCAGCAGCTTCCAGGGGCCCGAATACGAGCAGTACTTC. Amino acids: CASSFQGPEYEQYF. The gene calls are TRBV5-1 and TRBJ2-7; perhaps TRBD1 as D (6 bases). The CDR3 runs to 14 residues. The germline V gene encodes CDR1 SGHRS and CDR2 YFSETQ. Trimming pared 2 bases from V and 4 bases from J, leaving 13 bases between.

The DNA of the CDR3 is TGTGCCAGCAGCCCCCGGGACAGGGGAATAGAAAAACTGTTTTTT. Amino acid sequence: CASSPRDRGIEKLFF. The gene calls are TRBV13 and TRBJ1-4; 10 nucleotides line up with TRBD1. This CDR3 region has 15 residues. V lost 5 bases to trimming and J lost 8 bases; unmatched junction nucleotides: 8. Germline loops: CDR1 PRHDT, CDR2 FYEKMQ (reference sequence).

V is TRBV6-1 and J is TRBJ2-5; possible D gene TRBD2, 5 bases. The CDR3 has 15 amino acids. Germline CDR1 is MNHNS and CDR2 is SASEGT. The ends were cut back, 10 bases at V and 3 bases at J, with 21 bases in the middle. This CDR3 reads CATARGLGWEETQYF. DNA for the CDR3: TGTGCCACCGCACGGGGTTTGGGGTGGGAAGAGACCCAGTACTTC.

V usage is TRBV7-9 and J usage is TRBJ2-1; 14 nucleotides agree with TRBD2. The CDR3 totals 16 residues. Germline V gene sequence: CDR1 SEHNR, CDR2 FQNEAQ (reference sequence). J gave up 8 bases and V 1 base, and 4 bases lay outside the gene matches. The CDR3 DNA reads as TGTGCCAGCAGCTTAGGGGGGACTAGCGGGAGTTATGAGCAGTTCTTC. Translation: CASSLGGTSGSYEQFF.

In its sample, this clone was seen a few times. This chain connects TRBV13 to TRBJ1-1; possibly TRBD1 for D (6 bases). The CDR3 runs to 17 residues. Germline CDR1 is PRHDT and CDR2 is FYEKMQ (reference sequence). V was cut by 1 base and J by 0 bases, with 15 bases left in between. CDR3 sequence (DNA): TGTGCCAGCAGCTTAGCTCTACAGGGACCTATGAACACTGAAGCTTTCTTT. As protein: CASSLALQGPMNTEAFF. The full variable domain, completed using reference TRBV13 and TRBJ1-1, is AAGVIQSPRHLIKEKRETATLKCYPIPRHDTVYWYQQGPGQDPQFLISFYEKMQSDKGSIPDRFSAQQFSDYHSELNMSSLELGDSALYFCASSLALQGPMNTEAFFGQGTRLTVV.

This chain uses TRBV28 with TRBJ2-3, with D perhaps TRBD2 (6 bases). The CDR3 is made up of 15 amino acids. CDR1 and CDR2 from the germline V gene are MDHEN and SYDVKM. Trimming left V 5 bases short and J 1 base short, with 13 bases between. CDR3 in amino acids: CASSPPTGGTDTQYF. CDR3 sequence (DNA): TGTGCCAGCAGTCCCCCCACGGGAGGCACAGATACGCAGTATTTT.